This T cell receptor beta chain was observed in a study of blood T cell repertoires in COVID-19. Study background: Samples taken during acute and convalescent COVID-19 were collected in the United States, Italy and Spain. Sample material is recorded as cDNA or gDNA derived from T cells, B-cell-depleted T cells, or PBMCs.

Clones were read by immunoSEQ multiplex PCR, and TCRdb kept only the in-frame ones, dropping some. The sample has roughly 390,000 clones, 85% seen once; the top ten hold more than 3%. Trimming stripped 3 bases from V and 9 bases from J, with 12 bases between. Germline CDR1 and CDR2: KGHSH and LQKENI. This CDR3 contains 13 residues. The sequence came from a young woman with acute or convalescent COVID-19. Sequencing was done on a sample of peripheral blood. The chain recombines TRBV18 with TRBJ2-1, with unresolved D. The CDR3 coding sequence is TGTGCCAGCTCACCTATAGGTGGAGCTGAGCAGTTCTTC. Amino acids: CASSPIGGAEQFF.